There are many counts of the clone carrying this TCR beta chain. Gene-specific TRAV and TRBV primers were used for first-strand cDNA, covering alpha and beta chains. TCRs were amplified for around 20 PCR cycles with a constant-region primer and V-primer adapter. TCRdb independently ran MiXCR on the reads; one entry per CDR3 protein. Of fewer than 90,000 distinct CDR3 sequences listed, around 31% are singletons. This specimen comes from a study of low-dose radiotherapy and immunotherapy resistance in tumors. Study-level information: A dose of 0.5 Gy per fraction was delivered to Cohort 1 every 2 weeks, for a total of 6.5 Gy. With cycle 1 day 1 as the start, patients took oral aspirin 300 mg daily for four cycles.

Time point denoted: before trial treatment. Germline CDR1 and CDR2: MNHEY and SMNVEV (reference sequence). This CDR3 contains 16 residues. The V end lost 0 bases, the J end lost 3 bases, and 9 bases lay between the germline ends. This sample comprised PBMCs, obtained before treatment. The rearrangement uses TRBV27 and TRBJ1-6; no clear D gene. This clonotype was sampled from a female donor with ovarian cancer. The CDR3 reads CASSLSRPIYNSPLHF. In DNA form, the CDR3 reads TGTGCCAGCAGTTTATCCAGACCGATCTATAATTCACCCCTCCACTTT.